The next 8 T cell receptor beta chains were all read from a single sample in a study of shared clonotypes between healthy human individuals. Clones were read by immunoSEQ multiplex PCR, and TCRdb kept only the in-frame ones, dropping some. The sample gives 2 million to 2.5 million clones, around 92% of which show up once; around 0.38% is in the top ten. Sequencing was done on a sample of naive CD4+ T cells from PBMCs. Subset of the sample: CD45RA+ positively selected. These TCRs come from a young man in good health. Some clones in this sample may be carry-over from other donors' samples.

V is TRBV7-7 and J is TRBJ2-2; TRBD2 agrees at 7 bases. The CDR3 loop spans 14 amino acids. V lost 6 bases and J lost 7; bases outside the gene matches: 8. CDR1 is SSHAT and CDR2 is FNYEAQ in the germline V gene (reference sequence). The DNA of the CDR3 is TGTGCCAGCAGGCGGGAGTCGAGCTTCGGGGAGCTGTTTTTT. It codes for CASRRESSFGELFF.

This clone appeared once. V gene TRBV9 combines with J gene TRBJ2-1; a possible D gene is TRBD1 (6 bases). The CDR3 has 15 residues. CDR1 is SGDLS, CDR2 YYNGEE, per germline. Between the trimmed V and J ends, which lost 4 bases and 0 bases, there was a span of 11 bases. Here the CDR3 reads CASSPEGDSYNEQFF. In nucleotides, the CDR3 is TGTGCCAGCAGCCCAGAGGGGGACTCCTACAATGAGCAGTTCTTC.

The rearrangement links TRBV29-1 to TRBJ1-4; D is perhaps TRBD1 (6 bases). Trimming stripped 7 bases from V and 2 bases from J, with 14 bases between. The CDR3 runs 14 residues. Looked up from germline, CDR1 is SQVTM and CDR2 is ANQGSEA. As DNA, the CDR3 is TGCAGCGGGTTCTTAGGGGGGACTAATGAAAAACTGTTTTTT. This translates into CSGFLGGTNEKLFF.

The table lists this clone with a count of one. The genes are TRBV19 and TRBJ2-7; the D is unclear. The V gene lost 6 bases and the J gene lost 7 bases, with 22 bases spanning the gap. This CDR3 has 15 amino acids. The germline V gene has CDR1 LNHDA and CDR2 SQIVND (reference sequence). In DNA form, the CDR3 reads TGTGCCAGTAGAAACCCCCGACTCTCACTTCAGGAGCAGTACTTC. Translated: CASRNPRLSLQEQYF.

This clone was seen only a few times. J is TRBJ1-2 and V is TRBV30; 9 bases match TRBD1. This CDR3 has 13 amino acids. In germline, CDR1 is GTSNPN, CDR2 SVGIG (reference sequence). The junction had 2 bases not matched to a gene; V was cut back by 2 bases and J by 4 bases. The CDR3 reads CAWSWTGAYGYTF. As DNA, the CDR3 is TGTGCCTGGAGTTGGACAGGGGCCTATGGCTACACCTTC. Based on the CDR3 plus reference TRBV30 and TRBJ1-2, the full variable domain is SQTIHQWPATLVQPVGSPLSLECTVEGTSNPNLYWYRQAAGRGLQLLFYSVGIGQISSEVPQNLSASRPQDRQFILSSKKLLLSDSGFYLCAWSWTGAYGYTFGSGTRLTVV.

The V gene is TRBV5-8, the J gene TRBJ1-3; D unresolved. The CDR3 consists of 13 residues. The germline gives CDR1 SGHTS, CDR2 YDEGEE. Trimming stripped 0 bases from V and 4 bases from J, with 5 bases between. The CDR3 nucleotides read TGTGCCAGCAGCTTGGCCTTGGGAAACACCATATATTTT. It is translated as CASSLALGNTIYF.

The V call is TRBV6-6, the J call TRBJ1-5; no definite D call. The CDR3 is made up of 15 amino acids. V was shortened by 0 bases and J by 3 bases, with 9 bases between the two germline ends. Germline lookup yields CDR1 MNHNY and CDR2 SVGAGI (reference sequence). CDR3 coding DNA: TGTGCCAGCAGTTACTCAGGAGTAGACAATCAGCCCCAGCATTTT. It encodes CASSYSGVDNQPQHF.

V usage is TRBV2 and J usage is TRBJ1-1; D gene uncertain. V gave up 3 bases and J gave up 1 base, with 9 bases separating them. Germline V gives CDR1 SNHLY, CDR2 FYNNEI. The CDR3 runs to 14 residues. The CDR3 nucleotides are TGTGCCAGCAGTGATTTGGGCAAGAACACTGAAGCTTTCTTT. It specifies CASSDLGKNTEAFF.